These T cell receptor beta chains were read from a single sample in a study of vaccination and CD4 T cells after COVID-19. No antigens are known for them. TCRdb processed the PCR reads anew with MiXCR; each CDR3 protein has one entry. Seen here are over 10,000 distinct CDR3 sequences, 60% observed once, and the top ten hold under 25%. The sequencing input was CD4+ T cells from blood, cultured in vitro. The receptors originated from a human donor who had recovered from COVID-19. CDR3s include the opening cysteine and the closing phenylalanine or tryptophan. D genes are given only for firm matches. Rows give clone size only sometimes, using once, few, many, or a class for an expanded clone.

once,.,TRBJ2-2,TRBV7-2,.,CASTNQTSMYLCASSGSNTGELFF
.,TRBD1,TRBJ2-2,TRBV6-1,TGTGCCAGCACGACAGGGGGCTCTGGCGCCGGGGAGCTGTTTTTT,CASTTGGSGAGELFF
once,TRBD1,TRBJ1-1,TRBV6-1,TGTGCCAGCACCCGAGACAGGGGGCAGGGCACTGAAGCTTTCTTT,CASTRDRGQGTEAFF
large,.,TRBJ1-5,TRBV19,TGTGCCAGTAGTATTTACAGCACCGCACTGAATCAGCCCCAGCATTTT,CASSIYSTALNQPQHF
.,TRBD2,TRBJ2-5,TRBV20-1,TGCAGTGCTAGAGACAGCGGGAGGGCCCCAGAGACCCAGTACTTC,CSARDSGRAPETQYF
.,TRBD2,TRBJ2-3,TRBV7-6,TGTGCCAGCAGCTTAGAAGGACTAGTTGCTACGCAGTATTTT,CASSLEGLVATQYF
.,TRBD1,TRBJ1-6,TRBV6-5,TGTGCCAGCAGTTACTCACAGGGGTCGGGGAATTCACCCCTCCACTTT,CASSYSQGSGNSPLHF
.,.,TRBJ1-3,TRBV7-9,TGTGCCAGCAGCACCTTGGACAGTAGCTCTGGAAACACCATATATTTT,CASSTLDSSSGNTIYF
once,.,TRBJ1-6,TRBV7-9,TGTGCCAGCAGCCAAGAACCGGGGCAGAGGAATTCACCCCTCCACTTT,CASSQEPGQRNSPLHF
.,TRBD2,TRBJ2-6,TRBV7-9,TGTGCCAGCAGCTTAGTGGGAGGTCTAGCGGGATCCGGTACTGGGGCCAACGTCCTGACTTTC,CASSLVGGLAGSGTGANVLTF
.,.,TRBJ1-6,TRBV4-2,TGTGCCAGCAGCCCGACGGGAGGGACCCTCCACTTT,CASSPTGGTLHF
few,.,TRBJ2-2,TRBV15,TGTGCCACCAGCAGAGATTTCTCTGGGATGAACACCGGGGAGCTGTTTTTT,CATSRDFSGMNTGELFF
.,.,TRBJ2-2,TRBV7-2,TGTGCCAGCAGCACCAGTGGACAGGGGGAGCTGTTTTTT,CASSTSGQGELFF
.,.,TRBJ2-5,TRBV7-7,TGTGCTAGCAGCCCGACAGGGGTAGCGGGAGAGACCCAGTACTTC,CASSPTGVAGETQYF
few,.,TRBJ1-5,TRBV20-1,TGCAGTGCTAGATTTCCTCGCCTTAGCAATCAGCCCCAGCATTTT,CSARFPRLSNQPQHF
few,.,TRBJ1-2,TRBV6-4,TGTGCCAGCAGTTCCCATAGAGATAGTAGCTACACCTTC,CASSSHRDSSYTF
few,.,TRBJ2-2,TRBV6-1,TGTGCCAGCGCGAGACCGGGGACCGGGGAGCTGTTTTTT,CASARPGTGELFF
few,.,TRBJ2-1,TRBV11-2,TGTGCCAGCAGCCCCGGACTTCTGACAAGCTCCTACAATGAGCAGTTCTTC,CASSPGLLTSSYNEQFF
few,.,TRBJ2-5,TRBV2,TGTGCCAGCAGGCGCCGGGACACGGGCCAAGAGACCCAGTACTTC,CASRRRDTGQETQYF
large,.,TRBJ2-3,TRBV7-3,TGTGCCAGCAGCTTAACGCGGGACACAGATACGCAGTATTTT,CASSLTRDTDTQYF
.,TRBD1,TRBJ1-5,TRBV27,TGTGCCAGCAGCATTGACAGGGGGAATCAGCCCCAGCATTTT,CASSIDRGNQPQHF
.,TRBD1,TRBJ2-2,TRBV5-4,TGTGCCAGCAGCAAGGGACAGTCCGCGAACACCGGGGAGCTGTTTTTT,CASSKGQSANTGELFF
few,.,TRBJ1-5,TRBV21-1,TGTGCCAGCAGCAATGTACCTCGGGACAGCAATCAGCCCCAGCATTTT,CASSNVPRDSNQPQHF
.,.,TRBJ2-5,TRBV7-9,TGTGCCAGCAGCCGAATGATAGGGGCAGGGTTTCACCCCTCGCAAGAGACCCAGTACTTC,CASSRMIGAGFHPSQETQYF
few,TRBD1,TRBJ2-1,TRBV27,TGTGCCAGCAGTACCCAAAGGACAGGGGGGAACAATGAGCAGTTCTTC,CASSTQRTGGNNEQFF
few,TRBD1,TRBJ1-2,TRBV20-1,TGCAGTGCTAGTAAGCCGAGGACAGGGAACTATGGCTACACCTTC,CSASKPRTGNYGYTF
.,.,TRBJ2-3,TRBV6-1,TGTGCCAGCAGTCGAACAGATACGCAGTATTTT,CASSRTDTQYF
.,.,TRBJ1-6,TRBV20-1,TGCAGTGCTCCTACCGGGACTGGTAATTCACCCCTCCACTTT,CSAPTGTGNSPLHF
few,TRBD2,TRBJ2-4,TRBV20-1,TGCAGTGCTACGGGGGCCCTAGCGGGAGCGGTCTTTCAGTACTTC,CSATGALAGAVFQYF
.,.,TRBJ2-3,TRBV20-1,TGCAGTGCTAGTAGCAGAGGGGGTCCAGATACGCAGTATTTT,CSASSRGGPDTQYF
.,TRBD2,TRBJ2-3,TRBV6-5,TGTGCCAGCAGTTACTCAGCGGGAGGGTACACAGATACGCAGTATTTT,CASSYSAGGYTDTQYF
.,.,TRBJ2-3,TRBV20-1,TGCAGTGTAGGAGACAGCCGCACAGATACGCAGTATTTT,CSVGDSRTDTQYF
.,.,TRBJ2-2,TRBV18,TGTGCCAGCTCAACCGTGGCGGTTAACACCGGGGAGCTGTTTTTT,CASSTVAVNTGELFF
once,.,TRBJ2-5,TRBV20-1,TGCAGTGCTAGCAACAGGCGGTCTTTGGAGACCCAGTACTTC,CSASNRRSLETQYF
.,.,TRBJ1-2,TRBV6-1,TGTGCCAGCTCTACCAGGGATGGCTACACCTTC,CASSTRDGYTF
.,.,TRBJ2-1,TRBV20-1,TGCAGTGCTAAACAAAACTCCGACAATGAGCAGTTCTTC,CSAKQNSDNEQFF
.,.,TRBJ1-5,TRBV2,TGTGCCAGCAGACAGGTATATAGCAATCAGCCCCAGCATTTT,CASRQVYSNQPQHF
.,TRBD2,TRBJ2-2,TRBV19,TGTGCCAGTAGTAGGGCAGCGGGACTCTCGAACACCGGGGAGCTGTTTTTT,CASSRAAGLSNTGELFF
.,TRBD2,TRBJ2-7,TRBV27,TGTGCCAGCAGCGCCACTAGCGGGACCTACGAGCAGTACTTC,CASSATSGTYEQYF
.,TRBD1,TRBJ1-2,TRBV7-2,TGTGCCAGCAACAAGGACAGGGCGGGCTACACCTTC,CASNKDRAGYTF
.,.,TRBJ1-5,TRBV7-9,TGTGCCAGCAGCTTAGGAGATCAGCCCCAGCATTTT,CASSLGDQPQHF
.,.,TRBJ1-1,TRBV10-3,TGTGCCATCAGAGGGAGAGGGAACACTGAAGCTTTCTTT,CAIRGRGNTEAFF
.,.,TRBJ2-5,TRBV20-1,TGCAGTGCTAGTCGATCAGGGCGAGAGACCCAGTACTTC,CSASRSGRETQYF
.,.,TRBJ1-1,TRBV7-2,TGTGCCAGCAGCGCTCAGGGGTGGGCGAACACTGAAGCTTTCTTT,CASSAQGWANTEAFF
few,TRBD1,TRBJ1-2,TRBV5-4,TGTGCCAGCAGACCCGACAGGGGAGGCTATGGCTACACCTTC,CASRPDRGGYGYTF
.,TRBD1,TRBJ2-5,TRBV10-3,TGTGCCATCAGGAAGGGGGCTGCAGAGACCCAGTACTTC,CAIRKGAAETQYF
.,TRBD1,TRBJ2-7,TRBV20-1,TGCAGTGCTAGAACGGACAGGGAAGGCGAGCAGTACTTC,CSARTDREGEQYF
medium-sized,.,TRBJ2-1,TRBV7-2,TGTGCCAGCAGCTTAGTCTCTAGAACCCACAATGAGCAGTTCTTC,CASSLVSRTHNEQFF
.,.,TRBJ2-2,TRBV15,TGTGCCACCAGCAGGAAGAAGGACGGGGCCGGGGAGCTGTTTTTT,CATSRKKDGAGELFF
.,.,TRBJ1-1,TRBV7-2,TGTGCCAGCAGCCTCGGCGGGGTTGGGGTCCGCACTGAAGCTTTCTTT,CASSLGGVGVRTEAFF
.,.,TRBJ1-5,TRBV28,TGTGCCAGCAGGGCGGGACAACACAATCAGCCCCAGCATTTT,CASRAGQHNQPQHF
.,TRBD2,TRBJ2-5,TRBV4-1,TGCGCCAGCAGCCAAGATTCCTTTTCAGCGGGAGGGGCGGAGACCCAGTACTTC,CASSQDSFSAGGAETQYF
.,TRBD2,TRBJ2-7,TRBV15,TGTGCCACCAGCAGTGGGGACTACTCCTACGAGCAGTACTTC,CATSSGDYSYEQYF
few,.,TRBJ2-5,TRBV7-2,TGTGCCAGCAGTCGGAGGGGGGAGACCCAGTACTTC,CASSRRGETQYF
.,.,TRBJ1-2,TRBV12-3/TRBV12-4,TGTGCCAGCACCCCAAGTGCAGCCGCCCCCAGGCACACCTTC,CASTPSAAAPRHTF